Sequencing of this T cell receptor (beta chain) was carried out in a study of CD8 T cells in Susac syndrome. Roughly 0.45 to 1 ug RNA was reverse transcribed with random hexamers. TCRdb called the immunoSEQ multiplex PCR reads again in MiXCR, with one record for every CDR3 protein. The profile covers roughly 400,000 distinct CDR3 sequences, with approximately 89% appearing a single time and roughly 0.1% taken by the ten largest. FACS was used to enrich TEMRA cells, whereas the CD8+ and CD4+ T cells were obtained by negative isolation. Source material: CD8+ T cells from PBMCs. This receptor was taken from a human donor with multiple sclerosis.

The CDR3: CASSPTGVSLDTQYF. Written as DNA, the CDR3 is TGTGCCAGCAGCCCGACAGGGGTTTCGCTCGATACGCAGTATTTT. This rearrangement joins TRBV7-9 to TRBJ2-3, with TRBD1 identical over 8 bases. The germline V gene encodes CDR1 SEHNR and CDR2 FQNEAQ (reference sequence). The CDR3 runs to 15 residues. J lost 6 bases, V lost 5 bases, and 10 bases had no gene match. The variable domain in full, with the rest retrieved from reference TRBV7-9 and TRBJ2-3, is DTGVSQNPRHKITKRGQNVTFRCDPISEHNRLYWYRQTLGQGPEFLTYFQNEAQLEKSRLLSDRFSAERPKGSFSTLEIQRTEQGDSAMYLCASSPTGVSLDTQYFGPGTRLTVL.